This T cell receptor (beta chain) was sequenced for a study of identical twins (dated by TCRdb to the mid-2010s). Background for the entire study: The study deep-sequenced TCR alpha and beta repertoires from monozygotic twins, unrelated adults of various ages and cord blood to test whether fetal clonotypes persist. Replicate twin experiments were performed at different times using different library preparation protocols to rule out contamination.

Results the study describes overall, beyond this receptor: Excess twin sharing in beta out-of-frame sequences was weaker because fewer shared sequences lowered the signal-to-noise ratio. Abundant cord blood beta clonotypes carried fewer insertions; young adult naive repertoires showed a weaker similar trend, while memory repertoires showed none. Invariant T cells such as MAIT and iNKT could partly confound zero-insertion analyses, although diverse VJ usage argued against such confounding for most clonotypes. Recombination models systematically underestimated out-of-frame TCR alpha sharing in monozygotic twins but agreed with sharing between unrelated individuals. Compared with coincidental sharing between unrelated individuals, out-of-frame TCR alpha sequences shared between twins had an excess of sequences with low generation probability. Conclusions relied on cross-sectional statistical analysis, since the same donors could not be followed over many years.

Every donor in the study was a healthy Caucasian. CDR1 MNHNY and CDR2 SVGAGI are derived from the germline V gene (reference sequence). V is cut by 7 bases and J by 2 bases, and the space between the germline ends is 20 bases. Including the terminal cysteine and phenylalanine, the CDR3 comprises 16 residues. Only the CDR3 part of the read is kept: 48 bases, read in frame from the first base. This clonotype came up once. This receptor's antigen is unknown. No much larger clone is present one base from it, and per-base qualities are unavailable. Libraries were built with 5' RACE. Data came from an Illumina HiSeq 2000. A universal primer binding site was introduced by template switching, and a unique molecular identifier was present in the final cDNA, enabling accurate counting of TCR cDNA molecules. Specific primers in the conserved constant-segment region were used to synthesize first-strand cDNA for TCR alpha and beta chains. To control for contamination, every cDNA library carried two barcodes: a SMART-Mk sample barcode plus Illumina barcodes. TruSeq adapter sequences along with Illumina sample barcodes were introduced in two successive PCR steps. The TCR alpha and beta cDNA libraries were sequenced on the Illumina HiSeq platform using custom primers. Concerning the study's data processing: Unique molecular identifiers were extracted from raw reads with MiGEC, and CDR3 positions were determined with MiXCR. Recombination models were inferred per individual with the repgenHMM and IGoR tools using an EM algorithm. The tcR package in R was used for shared clonotype analysis, with sharing normalized by the product of cloneset sizes. To study raw recombination without the effects of thymic and clonal selection, out-of-frame nonproductive sequences were analyzed. TCRdb reprocessed the public reads (quality trimming at Q25 with fastp, clone calling with MiXCR) and kept in-frame beta chains. Each entry is one CDR3 protein sequence, shown with its most common DNA and genes. It is TCRdb's table, rather than the study itself, that gives the V and J calls and clone size. The table for this sample lists more than 1.5 million distinct CDR3 sequences; 25% to 35% of them were counted only once. 0.27% of the sample belongs to the ten largest clones.

The rearrangement joined TRBV6-6 to TRBJ1-2; no D gene is confidently identified. Sample: cord blood. The TCR comes from a newborn girl in good health. The DNA reads as follows: TGTGCCAGCACCAAACGGGTGCCAACCCAAAACTATGGCTACACCTTC. It codes for CASTKRVPTQNYGYTF.